The clone carrying this TCR beta chain has a handful of counts. Its target is unknown. The time point denotes: week 47, end of study. Vaccination comprised doses that each held 300 ug of mutant IDH1 20-mer peptide, plus topical imiquimod. These data are taken from a study of a mutant IDH1 vaccine in newly diagnosed glioma. Study-wide context: Vaccinations were initiated 4-6 weeks following radiotherapy alone, or were given together with temozolomide cycles. V12 corresponded to week 35 and V13 to week 47.

Produced via immunoSEQ multiplex PCR; TCRdb's table is partial and in-frame only. The sample yields about 50,000 clones, around three quarters seen once. Study observations and caveats: Of the patients, less than 95% had vaccine-induced immune responses. Apparently unrelated to pseudoprogression were changes in the top peripheral T cell clonotypes.

This material consisted of PBMCs, taken from a glioma patient whose treatment included an IDH1 peptide vaccine. The receptor's source is a man over 45 with glioma.

This chain's CDR3 is CASSQNKGARETQYF. The CDR3 DNA reads TGTGCCAGTAGTCAAAATAAAGGGGCTCGAGAGACCCAGTACTTC. The chain has TRBV19 and TRBJ2-5, with a possible D match to TRBD1 (5 bases). This CDR3 is built from 15 residues. Germline CDR1 reads LNHDA; CDR2 reads SQIVND (reference sequence). Trimming pared 5 bases from V and 4 bases from J, leaving 17 bases between.